This section outlines one T cell receptor beta chain sequence together with its context. Its antigen is unknown. Germline lookup yields CDR1 MDHEN and CDR2 SYDVKM. The CDR3 length is 13 residues. V was pared by 11 bases and J by 8 bases, with 18 bases between. This PCR relied on a set of 60 Vbeta primers and 13 Jbeta primers. Clones were read by immunoSEQ multiplex PCR, and TCRdb kept only the in-frame ones, dropping some. The sample has 35,000 to 55,000 clones, around 64% seen once. The data derive from a study of cytomegalovirus exposure and HLA in healthy donors. Points from the study as a whole: Fewer N-insertions (relative to the roughly 610-donor mean) were reportedly seen in an Asian-associated ancestry cluster in a later analysis. As was reported, the HLA-A and HLA-B alleles of most subjects were accurately predicted from TCR beta sequences.

The rearrangement uses TRBV28 and TRBJ1-4, with D maybe TRBD1 (6 bases). The sequenced sample was PBMCs. The clonotype was recovered from a human donor in good health. CDR3 in amino acids: CAARGSGREKLFF. The CDR3 nucleotides are TGTGCCGCCAGGGGATCAGGAAGGGAAAAACTGTTTTTT.